This T cell receptor beta chain was captured in a study of T cells in Graves' hyperthyroidism and ophthalmopathy. TCR beta CDR3 region amplification was performed from RNA transcripts. The HTBI primer set served for first-round RT-PCR of the TCR CDR3. TCRdb re-called the multiplex PCR reads through MiXCR, storing one row per CDR3 protein. The table lists about 270,000 distinct CDR3 sequences, 20% to 25% of them singletons. The V gene end was trimmed by 9 bases and the J gene end by 0 bases; junction bases not matched to a gene: 9. Per the germline V gene, CDR1 is LNHDA and CDR2 is SQIVND (reference sequence). This CDR3 is 15 amino acids long. Exclusion of patients followed from uncontrolled infection, other autoimmune disease, pregnancy or lactation. The diagnostic basis comprised clinical symptoms, serum thyroxine and TRAb, thyroid ultrasound and orbital computed tomography. A 10 ml volume of fresh peripheral blood provided the PBMCs.

This sequence originates from a man aged 30-40 years with Graves' ophthalmopathy. This chain uses TRBV19 with TRBJ2-7, with 9 bases lining up with TRBD2. Sequencing input: blood. CDR3 sequence (DNA): TGTGCCAGCGCCTTAAGCGGGGGGAGCTCCTACGAGCAGTACTTC. The encoded protein is CASALSGGSSYEQYF.